The 27 T cell receptor beta chains given below trace back to one sample, sequenced in a study of blood T cell repertoires in COVID-19. The repertoire was sequenced with immunoSEQ multiplex PCR; TCRdb's copy has only in-frame clones and lacks some. The top ten hold about 8.9% of the sample, which has around 200,000 clones, 80% to 90% seen once. The material sequenced was peripheral blood. The receptors were gathered from a woman aged 50 to 60 with acute or convalescent COVID-19.

This sequence joins TRBV28 and TRBJ2-5; 9 bases are a match to TRBD1. The CDR3 runs 15 residues. The trim removed 6 bases at V and 5 bases at J, leaving 10 bases unmatched. CDR1 and CDR2 (germline): MDHEN, SYDVKM. CDR3 DNA: TGTGCCAGCAGCCCCAGGGACAGGGTAGGGGAGACCCAGTACTTC. It codes for CASSPRDRVGETQYF.

CDR3 in DNA: TGTGCCAGCAGTGAATTGGTTGGGGACAGGTTAGCTAACTATGGCTACACCTTC. This translates into CASSELVGDRLANYGYTF. The rearrangement uses TRBV6-1 and TRBJ1-2, with 8 bases matching TRBD1. Losses at the gene ends were 2 bases for V and 0 bases for J; bases not matched to a gene: 11. The CDR3 totals 18 residues. CDR1 is MNHNS and CDR2 is SASEGT in the germline V gene.

The chain couples TRBV7-2 to TRBJ2-7, with TRBD1 matching over 7 bases. V was clipped by 1 base and J by 3 bases; unmatched bases: 9. This CDR3 has 16 residues. CDR1 SGHTA and CDR2 FQGNSA come from the germline V gene. The CDR3 nucleotides are TGTGCCAGCAGCTTAGGGATTACAGGGGTCTACTACGAGCAGTACTTC. This translates into CASSLGITGVYYEQYF.

This clone was seen a single time. This rearrangement joins TRBV28 to TRBJ1-2, with 9 positions matching TRBD1. The CDR3 runs 15 residues. The germline V gene has CDR1 MDHEN and CDR2 SYDVKM. Trimming at V came to 6 bases and at J to 0 bases, leaving 5 bases not matched to a gene. CDR3 sequence reads: CASRRNRGPNYGYTF. CDR3 sequence (DNA): TGTGCCAGCAGACGAAACAGGGGGCCTAACTATGGCTACACCTTC.

This clone showed up just once. The DNA for the CDR3 is TGTGCCAGCATCTCGGGTCTTGTCACCGGGGAGCTGTTTTTT. Translating it yields CASISGLVTGELFF. The rearrangement joins TRBV6-5 to TRBJ2-2; D is uncertain. This CDR3 is built from 14 residues. Germline values: CDR1 MNHEY, CDR2 SVGAGI. Trimming took off 7 bases at V and 4 bases at J, with 13 bases between the two ends.

V gene TRBV6-6 combines with J gene TRBJ2-7; TRBD1 matches 9 bases. In germline, CDR1 is MNHNY, CDR2 SVGAGI (reference sequence). This CDR3 contains 16 residues. Trimming at V came to 6 bases and at J to 4 bases, leaving 13 bases not matched to a gene. The CDR3: CASRQTGQGDGYEQYF. The CDR3 DNA reads TGTGCCAGCAGGCAAACGGGACAGGGTGATGGGTACGAGCAGTACTTC.

For this clone: The same CDR3 also results from other DNA sequences found in this sample. This chain joins TRBV19 and TRBJ1-4, with TRBD1 matching over 7 bases. V lost 4 bases and J lost 2; bases outside the gene matches: 1. The CDR3 totals 14 residues. Germline CDR1 is LNHDA and CDR2 is SQIVND (reference sequence). The CDR3 region has the DNA TGTGCCAGTAGTAAGGGGGCCACTAATGAAAAACTGTTTTTT. Protein product: CASSKGATNEKLFF.

The chain employs TRBV28 and TRBJ2-1; weak D call: TRBD2 (6 bases). Germline CDR1 and CDR2: MDHEN and SYDVKM. The CDR3 length is 15 residues. Between the trimmed V and J ends, which lost 6 bases and 6 bases, there was a span of 18 bases. The CDR3 DNA follows: TGTGCCAGCAGGCGGGAAGGCATGATAAGCAATGAGCAGTTCTTC. Its translation is CASRREGMISNEQFF.

This rearrangement joins TRBV11-2 to TRBJ2-2, with D hard to call. CDR1 is SGHAT, CDR2 FQNNGV, per germline. Between the trimmed V and J ends, which lost 1 base and 9 bases, there was a span of 6 bases. CDR3 size: 12 residues. The CDR3 spells CASSLVLRELFF. The DNA of the CDR3 is TGTGCCAGCAGCTTAGTTCTCCGGGAGCTGTTTTTT.

The rearrangement uses TRBV5-1 and TRBJ1-1; possible D gene TRBD1, 6 bases. Looked up from germline, CDR1 is SGHRS and CDR2 is YFSETQ. The CDR3 runs 14 residues. The V and J ends lost 4 bases and 4 bases respectively, with 14 bases between them. CDR3 nucleotides: TGCGCCAGCAGCCTACCCCAAGGGGGCACTGAAGCTTTCTTT. Its protein is CASSLPQGGTEAFF.

The chain has TRBV10-3 and TRBJ2-2; TRBD2 might be the D (6 bases). CDR3 size: 13 residues. Germline lookup yields CDR1 ENHRY and CDR2 SYGVKD. Trimming removed 6 bases at V and 2 bases at J, with 7 bases between. CDR3 sequence reads: CAIRGGNTGELFF. CDR3 coding DNA: TGTGCCATCAGGGGAGGAAACACCGGGGAGCTGTTTTTT.

The rearrangement links TRBV2 to TRBJ1-5; D gene ambiguous. Trimming shortened V by 1 base and J by 5 bases, and 12 bases separated the two germline ends. CDR1 is SNHLY and CDR2 is FYNNEI in the germline V gene. This CDR3 is built from 15 residues. CDR3 sequence: CASSEERQSDQPQHF. Written as DNA, the CDR3 is TGTGCCAGCAGTGAAGAGAGGCAGTCCGATCAGCCCCAGCATTTT.

This rearrangement joins TRBV27 to TRBJ2-3, with TRBD2 matching over 8 bases. This CDR3 comprises 14 residues. Germline CDR1 and CDR2: MNHEY and SMNVEV (reference sequence). The trim removed 5 bases at V and 2 bases at J, leaving 3 bases unmatched. CDR3 in DNA: TGTGCCAGCAGTCGACTAGCGAACACAGATACGCAGTATTTT. Residues: CASSRLANTDTQYF.

The chain links TRBV19 to TRBJ2-5; no definite D call. The CDR3 runs to 14 residues. V lost 3 bases to trimming and J lost 2 bases, with 10 bases between them. Germline CDR1 and CDR2: LNHDA and SQIVND (reference sequence). CDR3 DNA sequence: TGTGCCAGTAGTATTTTGGCACAGCAAGAGACCCAGTACTTC. Protein: CASSILAQQETQYF.

This rearrangement joins TRBV27 to TRBJ2-7, with 12 bases that match TRBD1. CDR1 MNHEY and CDR2 SMNVEV come from the germline V gene (reference sequence). The V and J ends lost 5 bases and 12 bases, in that order; junction bases with no gene match: 26. The CDR3 has 19 amino acids. DNA for the CDR3: TGTGCCAGCAGTGCAGGGACAGGGGGCCCGCTTCGGAGTGACGGGGCTCGGTACTTC. Its translation: CASSAGTGGPLRSDGARYF.

This rearrangement joins TRBV28 to TRBJ1-2; D is ambiguous. The V gene lost 4 bases and the J gene lost 4 bases, with 16 bases spanning the gap. The CDR3 spans 15 residues. Germline V gene lookup returns CDR1 MDHEN and CDR2 SYDVKM. In DNA form, the CDR3 reads TGTGCCAGCAGTTATCGCCACCTAGAAGTCTATGGCTACACCTTC. This gives the protein CASSYRHLEVYGYTF.

V gene TRBV5-1 combines with J gene TRBJ2-4; D unclear. The V gene lost 0 bases and the J gene lost 6 bases, with 7 bases spanning the gap. The germline gives CDR1 SGHRS, CDR2 YFSETQ. The CDR3 loop spans 13 amino acids. The CDR3 DNA is TGCGCCAGCAGCTTGGAATCCCTAAACATTCAGTACTTC. Its protein product is CASSLESLNIQYF.

The CDR3 DNA is TGTGCCAGCAGTCTTACCGACAGGGGAATAACCTACGAGCAGTACTTC. It specifies CASSLTDRGITYEQYF. V usage is TRBV2 and J usage is TRBJ2-7; 8 bases match TRBD1. The CDR3 spans 16 residues. V trimming: 5 bases; J trimming: 2 bases; junction bases outside the gene matches: 11. Looked up from germline, CDR1 is SNHLY and CDR2 is FYNNEI.

This clone has only one observation. This sequence joins TRBV4-2 and TRBJ2-5; tentative D call: TRBD2 (5 bases). Trimming pared 0 bases from V and 4 bases from J, leaving 9 bases between. Germline V CDR1 and CDR2: LGHNA, YNFKEQ. CDR3 size: 14 residues. CDR3 sequence: CASSQERVAETQYF. For the CDR3, the DNA is TGTGCCAGCAGCCAAGAGAGGGTGGCAGAGACCCAGTACTTC.

V and J are TRBV6-4 and TRBJ2-1; 9 bases agree with TRBD2. The V and J ends lost 6 bases and 6 bases, in that order; junction bases with no gene match: 12. Germline lookup yields CDR1 MRHNA and CDR2 SNTAGT. The CDR3 is 16 amino acids. The CDR3 here is CASSRRSGSIGNEQFF. CDR3 nucleotide sequence: TGTGCCAGCAGCCGGCGTAGCGGGAGTATTGGCAATGAGCAGTTCTTC.

The chain links TRBV10-3 to TRBJ1-1, with D unclear. CDR1 is ENHRY, CDR2 SYGVKD, per germline. V was clipped by 5 bases and J by 1 base, with 11 bases between them. CDR3 length: 14 residues. The CDR3 bases are TGTGCCATCAGTTCCCGGGAAGCGAACACTGAAGCTTTCTTT. Translation gives CAISSREANTEAFF.

The chain uses TRBV6-5 and TRBJ1-2; TRBD1 might be the D (6 bases). Deletions cut 6 bases from V and 6 bases from J, with 14 bases between. The V gene's germline CDR1 is MNHEY and CDR2 SVGAGI. The CDR3 consists of 13 residues. The CDR3, as DNA: TGTGCCAGCAGGCCTCAGGGGACCCATGGCTACACCTTC. This sequence encodes CASRPQGTHGYTF.

This chain links TRBV28 with TRBJ2-1, with 13 bases identical to TRBD2. Germline V CDR1 and CDR2: MDHEN, SYDVKM. The CDR3 runs to 19 residues. With 2 bases clipped from V and 5 bases from J, the junction kept 12 bases outside the gene matches. CDR3 coding DNA: TGTGCCAGCAGTTTACACCCTCCCTGGACTAGCGGGAGAAACAATGAGCAGTTCTTC. Protein product: CASSLHPPWTSGRNNEQFF. Combining the CDR3 with reference TRBV28 and TRBJ2-1 gives the whole variable domain DVKVTQSSRYLVKRTGEKVFLECVQDMDHENMFWYRQDPGLGLRLIYFSYDVKMKEKGDIPEGYSVSREKKERFSLILESASTNQTSMYLCASSLHPPWTSGRNNEQFFGPGTRLTVL.

J is TRBJ2-4 and V is TRBV21-1; TRBD2 is the table's D call, not checked against the DNA. TRBV21-1 counts as a pseudogene. This CDR3 comprises 16 residues. CDR3 nucleotides: TGTGCCAGCAGCAAAGGAGGCATCATAGCCAAAAACATTCAGTACTTC. Amino acid sequence: CASSKGGIIAKNIQYF.

The chain combines TRBV28 with TRBJ2-6; unclear D gene. The CDR3 length is 15 residues. V gave up 8 bases and J gave up 0 bases, with 11 bases separating them. The V gene's germline CDR1 is MDHEN and CDR2 SYDVKM. In DNA, the CDR3 is TGTGCCAGCGTCTCAGGAAGCTCTGGGGCCAACGTCCTGACTTTC. Amino acid sequence: CASVSGSSGANVLTF.

The J gene is TRBJ1-1, the V gene TRBV7-2, with TRBD1 matching 11 bases. The ends lost 2 bases at V and 2 bases at J; junction bases unmatched: 7. CDR1 is SGHTA and CDR2 is FQGNSA in the germline V gene. The CDR3 runs to 17 residues. In DNA form, the CDR3 reads TGTGCCAGCAGCTTACCCCGGGACAGGGGGAGAAACACTGAAGCTTTCTTT. The encoded protein is CASSLPRDRGRNTEAFF.

This clone was observed a single time. DNA for the CDR3: TGTGCCAGCAGGGGAGGACAGGGAGGGGAGACCCAGTACTTC. Translating it yields CASRGGQGGETQYF. The genes are TRBV2 and TRBJ2-5, with D possibly TRBD1 on 8 matching bases. This CDR3 has 14 amino acids. Germline CDR1 and CDR2: SNHLY and FYNNEI. V lost 6 bases, J lost 5 bases, and 16 bases lay in between.